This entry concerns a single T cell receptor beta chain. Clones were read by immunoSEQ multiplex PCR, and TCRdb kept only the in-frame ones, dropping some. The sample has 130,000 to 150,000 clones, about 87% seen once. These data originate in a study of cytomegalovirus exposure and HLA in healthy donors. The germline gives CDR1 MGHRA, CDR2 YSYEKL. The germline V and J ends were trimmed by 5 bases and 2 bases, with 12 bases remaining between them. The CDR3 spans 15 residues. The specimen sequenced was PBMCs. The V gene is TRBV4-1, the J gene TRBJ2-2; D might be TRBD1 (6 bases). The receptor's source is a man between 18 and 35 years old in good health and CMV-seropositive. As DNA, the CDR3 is TGCGCCAGCAGCGTCCGGGACATTAACACCGGGGAGCTGTTTTTT. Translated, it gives CASSVRDINTGELFF.